What follows are 27 T cell receptor beta chains derived from one specimen sequenced in a study of PD-1 blockade in mismatch repair-deficient tumors. Method: immunoSEQ multiplex PCR; TCRdb's copy keeps in-frame clones and lacks some. Of over 100,000 clones in the sample, about three quarters were seen once. This sample comprised peripheral blood, obtained approximately 60 weeks after starting pembrolizumab. These receptors originate from an adult with mismatch repair-deficient cancer.

The count of this clone is one. The chain uses TRBV28 and TRBJ1-5; weak D call: TRBD1 (6 bases). CDR1 is MDHEN and CDR2 is SYDVKM in the germline V gene. CDR3 length: 12 residues. V lost 7 bases and J 9 bases, leaving 13 bases between the germline ends. The CDR3 here is CASMGGLGPQHF. The DNA for the CDR3 is TGTGCCAGCATGGGGGGCTTGGGGCCCCAGCATTTT.

This chain connects TRBV5-6 to TRBJ1-5; no definite D call. The CDR3 runs to 12 residues. Germline V gene sequence: CDR1 SGHDT, CDR2 YYEEEE. Trimming stripped 1 base from V and 6 bases from J, with 5 bases between. The CDR3 nucleotides read TGTGCCAGCAGCTTGCCGTCTCAGCCCCAGCATTTT. Its protein is CASSLPSQPQHF.

The chain couples TRBV18 to TRBJ1-1; 8 bases are a match to TRBD1. Germline CDR1 and CDR2: KGHSH and LQKENI. Trimming took 2 bases from V and 0 from J; bases not matched to a gene: 8. This CDR3 spans 17 amino acids. The CDR3 sequence: CASSPGRTGTMNTEAFF. CDR3 coding DNA: TGTGCCAGCTCACCAGGGCGGACAGGGACCATGAACACTGAAGCTTTCTTT.

The chain carries TRBV27 and TRBJ2-7, with 10 positions matching TRBD2. The CDR3 spans 16 residues. V lost 8 bases, J lost 6 bases, and 16 bases stayed unmatched. CDR1 is MNHEY and CDR2 is SMNVEV in the germline V gene (reference sequence). CDR3 sequence reads: CASEEREGPLRPEQYF. DNA of the CDR3: TGTGCCAGCGAGGAGCGGGAGGGCCCTTTGCGCCCCGAGCAGTACTTC.

The chain uses TRBV18 and TRBJ1-2; D is perhaps TRBD1 (5 bases). Germline V gene data show CDR1 as KGHSH and CDR2 as LQKENI. Trimming removed 1 base from V and 6 bases from J, with 9 bases in between. The CDR3 consists of 13 residues. The CDR3 DNA sequence: TGTGCCAGCTCACCACAGTCGGGGGATGGCTACACCTTC. Translating gives CASSPQSGDGYTF.

This chain connects TRBV9 to TRBJ2-3; D is undetermined. V was trimmed by 0 bases and J by 1 base, leaving 15 bases between them. The germline V gene has CDR1 SGDLS and CDR2 YYNGEE. CDR3 length: 17 amino acids. CDR3 bases: TGTGCCAGCAGCGTAGATGATAGCCGGTCTCGCACAGATACGCAGTATTTT. Amino acid sequence: CASSVDDSRSRTDTQYF.

This chain connects TRBV4-2 to TRBJ2-2; 10 bases agree with TRBD1. CDR1 LGHNA and CDR2 YNFKEQ come from the germline V gene. CDR3 length: 15 amino acids. V was pared by 3 bases and J by 8 bases, with 6 bases of the junction left unmatched. The CDR3 here is CASSHPGQGKGELFF. CDR3 nucleotides: TGTGCCAGCAGCCATCCGGGACAGGGGAAGGGGGAGCTGTTTTTT.

The table lists this clone with a few counts. CDR3 DNA sequence: TGTGCCAGCAGCCTAGGACGGGCCAGCAATCAGCCCCAGCATTTT. This translates into CASSLGRASNQPQHF. The chain has TRBV6-5 and TRBJ1-5; no clear D. The CDR3 extends over 15 amino acids. The V end was cut by 6 bases, the J end by 1 base, with 13 bases between. Germline V CDR1 and CDR2: MNHEY, SVGAGI.

In this sample, this clone turned up a few times. V is TRBV4-1 and J is TRBJ1-1; 11 bases are shared with TRBD1. The CDR3 covers 14 residues. Germline loops: CDR1 MGHRA, CDR2 YSYEKL. The junction had 4 bases not matched to a gene; V was cut back by 2 bases and J by 8 bases. CDR3 loop: CASSQPGQGEEAFF. The CDR3 DNA reads as TGCGCCAGCAGCCAACCGGGACAGGGGGAAGAAGCTTTCTTT.

The CDR3 DNA sequence: TGTGCCAGAAGCTGGAAATATAAACAGGGGAGTCTCTATGGCTACACCTTC. Translation gives CARSWKYKQGSLYGYTF. The genes are TRBV5-3 and TRBJ1-2, with 7 bases matching TRBD1. TRBV5-3 is sorted into the ORF group, with uncertain function. With 3 bases clipped from V and 4 bases from J, the junction kept 15 bases outside the gene matches. The CDR3 covers 17 residues.

The rearrangement joins TRBV9 to TRBJ1-1; D is perhaps TRBD1 (5 bases). Trimming cost V 3 bases and J 6 bases, with 12 bases left between them. The CDR3 totals 13 residues. Germline V gene lookup returns CDR1 SGDLS and CDR2 YYNGEE. Here the CDR3 reads CASSAGGDAEAFF. As DNA, the CDR3 is TGTGCCAGCAGCGCAGGCGGGGACGCTGAAGCTTTCTTT.

This clone showed up just a few times. The genes are TRBV10-3 and TRBJ2-7; D is perhaps TRBD1 (6 bases). CDR3 size: 13 residues. Trimming took off 7 bases at V and 6 bases at J, with 16 bases between the two ends. CDR1 is ENHRY and CDR2 is SYGVKD in the germline V gene. The chain's CDR3 is CAITQAGAGEQYF. In DNA form, the CDR3 reads TGTGCCATCACCCAAGCAGGGGCCGGCGAGCAGTACTTC.

This chain uses TRBV4-1 with TRBJ1-2; the D is unclear. V lost 0 bases and J 5 bases, leaving 7 bases between the germline ends. CDR1 and CDR2 from the germline V gene are MGHRA and YSYEKL. The CDR3 contains 13 residues. The CDR3 region is CASSQDTSYGYTF. Written as DNA, the CDR3 is TGCGCCAGCAGCCAAGATACCTCATATGGCTACACCTTC.

In nucleotides, the CDR3 is TGTGCCAGCAGTTACCCTGGGGTAATGGGTAATGAGCAGTTCTTC. This encodes CASSYPGVMGNEQFF. The chain employs TRBV6-6 and TRBJ2-1; D uncertain. The CDR3 totals 15 residues. Trimming removed 2 bases at V and 7 bases at J, with 15 bases between. CDR1 is MNHNY, CDR2 SVGAGI, per germline (reference sequence).

The CDR3 region is CAWSYPGQMKMAFF. As DNA, the CDR3 is TGTGCCTGGAGTTATCCGGGACAGATGAAGATGGCTTTCTTT. The V call is TRBV30, the J call TRBJ1-1, with 7 bases identical to TRBD1. J was trimmed by 11 bases and V by 2 bases; bases with no gene match: 14. The CDR3 has 14 residues. Germline-derived CDR1 and CDR2 are GTSNPN and SVGIG (reference sequence).

V usage is TRBV7-8 and J usage is TRBJ2-3; D not certain. CDR1 and CDR2 from the germline V gene are SGHVS and FQNEAQ. The V and J ends lost 0 bases and 4 bases respectively, with 5 bases between them. The CDR3 contains 13 residues. For the CDR3, the DNA is TGTGCCAGCAGCTTAGCAGGAGCAGATACGCAGTATTTT. This sequence encodes CASSLAGADTQYF.

The CDR3 sequence: CASSQPGPQEFF. CDR3 nucleotides: TGCGCCAGCAGCCAACCGGGACCTCAAGAGTTCTTC. The chain couples TRBV4-1 to TRBJ2-1; D could derive from TRBD1 or TRBD2 (5 bases each). The CDR3 sequence is 12 residues long. The V end was cut by 2 bases, the J end by 14 bases, with 13 bases between. Germline CDR1 reads MGHRA; CDR2 reads YSYEKL.

The V and J genes are TRBV27 and TRBJ1-5, with 8 bases that match TRBD1. The CDR3 spans 17 residues. With V trimmed by 0 bases and J by 0 bases, 4 bases remained unmatched. Germline lookup yields CDR1 MNHEY and CDR2 SMNVEV (reference sequence). CDR3 region: CASSLSRGLGSNQPQHF. CDR3 in DNA: TGTGCCAGCAGTTTATCCAGGGGGCTCGGTAGCAATCAGCCCCAGCATTTT.

The chain carries TRBV2 and TRBJ2-7; the D is unclear. Germline V gene lookup returns CDR1 SNHLY and CDR2 FYNNEI. This CDR3 contains 14 residues. Trimming cost V 4 bases and J 0 bases, with 10 bases left between them. Written as DNA, the CDR3 is TGTGCCAGCAGTGTGTCTGGAGTCTCCTACGAGCAGTACTTC. Amino acids: CASSVSGVSYEQYF.

The count of this clone is one. CDR3 in DNA: TGCGCCAGCAGCTTGGGAGTCTCGGGGCCAGGGTCCTACAATGAGCAGTTCTTC. It translates to CASSLGVSGPGSYNEQFF. The chain employs TRBV5-1 and TRBJ2-1; D possibly matches TRBD1 or TRBD2 (5 bases each). The length of the CDR3 is 18 residues. The germline V gene encodes CDR1 SGHRS and CDR2 YFSETQ. V lost 0 bases and J lost 1, with 17 bases in between.

The V gene is TRBV10-3, the J gene TRBJ2-5; TRBD1 is a possible D gene (6 bases). The J call is uncertain, as TRBJ2-7 better fits the DNA end. Germline V CDR1 and CDR2: ENHRY, SYGVKD. The CDR3 extends over 14 amino acids. The CDR3 region is CAISESTGSYEQYF. In nucleotides, the CDR3 is TGTGCCATCAGTGAGTCGACAGGTAGCTACGAGCAGTACTTC.

The V and J genes are TRBV30 and TRBJ2-1; 10 bases agree with TRBD2. V lost 2 bases and J lost 8; bases outside the gene matches: 6. Germline V gives CDR1 GTSNPN, CDR2 SVGIG (reference sequence). The CDR3 totals 14 residues. The CDR3 sequence: CAWSSGLAVDEQFF. CDR3 coding DNA: TGTGCCTGGAGTAGCGGACTAGCGGTGGATGAGCAGTTCTTC.

The chain employs TRBV19 and TRBJ1-1; 9 bases line up with TRBD1. CDR3 length: 17 residues. Germline lookup yields CDR1 LNHDA and CDR2 SQIVND (reference sequence). Trimming removed 6 bases from V and 1 base from J; junction bases left unmatched: 12. In nucleotides, the CDR3 is TGTGCCAGTAGGAGCCTACCGGGACAGGGTGGGAACACTGAAGCTTTCTTT. Its translation is CASRSLPGQGGNTEAFF.

This chain connects TRBV4-1 to TRBJ2-7; D remains ambiguous. The V gene's germline CDR1 is MGHRA and CDR2 YSYEKL. The CDR3 runs to 15 residues. V was trimmed by 0 bases and J by 1 base, leaving 10 bases between them. This chain's CDR3 is CASSQDFRQSYEQYF. The CDR3 coding sequence is TGCGCCAGCAGCCAAGATTTCAGACAATCCTACGAGCAGTACTTC.

V is TRBV5-6 and J is TRBJ1-5; a possible D gene is TRBD1 (5 bases). Germline V gives CDR1 SGHDT, CDR2 YYEEEE. The CDR3 runs to 13 residues. The V end lost 4 bases, the J end lost 5 bases, and 10 bases lay between the germline ends. CDR3 DNA sequence: TGTGCCAGCAGCCCAGGGTTGGATCAGCCCCAGCATTTT. Amino acids: CASSPGLDQPQHF.

The chain recombines TRBV5-4 with TRBJ2-5; TRBD2 agrees at 7 bases. The CDR3 sequence is 13 residues long. Trimming took 10 bases from V and 1 from J; bases not matched to a gene: 7. The germline CDR1 and CDR2 sequences are SGHNT and YYREEE (reference sequence). The CDR3 region has the DNA TGTGCCGCCACAGCGGGGTCCCAAGAGACCCAGTACTTC. Protein sequence: CAATAGSQETQYF.

The rearrangement uses TRBV9 and TRBJ2-7; maybe TRBD2 (6 bases). CDR3 length equals 15 residues. V dropped 4 bases and J dropped 3 bases, with 17 bases sitting between them. Per germline, CDR1 SGDLS and CDR2 YYNGEE. CDR3 sequence reads: CASSPRASEDYEQYF. DNA of the CDR3: TGTGCCAGCAGCCCTCGGGCTAGCGAGGACTACGAGCAGTACTTC.